A single sample is the source of the 27 T cell receptor beta chains below, sequenced in a study of cytomegalovirus exposure and HLA in healthy donors. The PCR contained 60 Vbeta and 13 Jbeta primers. Generated by immunoSEQ multiplex PCR, the TCRdb table keeps only in-frame clones and is missing some. The sample includes about 140,000 clones, around 80% seen only once; the top ten take under 7.5%. Sequencing was carried out using PBMCs. These receptors originate from a man aged 40-50 years in good health and CMV-seropositive.

Only a few counts were recorded for this clone. The chain is built from TRBV25-1 and TRBJ1-5; D call uncertain. The CDR3 is 12 residues long. Germline lookup yields CDR1 MGHDK and CDR2 SYGVNS. Trimming took off 4 bases at V and 4 bases at J, with 5 bases between the two ends. The CDR3 coding sequence is TGTGCCAGCAGTGGAGGGAATCAGCCCCAGCATTTT. Its protein product is CASSGGNQPQHF.

The chain carries TRBV7-8 and TRBJ2-1; the match to TRBD2 covers 11 bases. The CDR3 consists of 16 residues. V dropped 3 bases and J dropped 7; count of bases not matched to a gene: 8. Germline CDR1 SGHVS, CDR2 FQNEAQ. CDR3 amino acids: CASSFYSGGARNEQFF. CDR3 DNA sequence: TGTGCCAGCAGCTTTTATAGCGGGGGGGCCAGGAATGAGCAGTTCTTC.

The J gene is TRBJ1-1, the V gene TRBV27; TRBD1 agrees at 11 bases. The V gene's germline CDR1 is MNHEY and CDR2 SMNVEV (reference sequence). The ends lost 3 bases at V and 4 bases at J; junction bases unmatched: 7. This CDR3 has 16 amino acids. CDR3 amino acids: CASSFLWDRGGTEAFF. The CDR3 DNA reads TGTGCCAGCAGTTTTTTATGGGACAGGGGGGGCACTGAAGCTTTCTTT.

The chain links TRBV28 to TRBJ1-5; 7 bases fit TRBD1. The CDR3 extends over 17 amino acids. The junction had 16 bases not matched to a gene; V was cut back by 5 bases and J by 6 bases. CDR1 and CDR2 from the germline V gene are MDHEN and SYDVKM. CDR3 region: CASSLGGLDPGGQPQHF. The DNA of the CDR3 is TGTGCCAGCAGTCTAGGGGGCCTCGACCCAGGGGGTCAGCCCCAGCATTTT.

The CDR3 nucleotides read TGCAGCGTTGAAGATCAGTCCCAGGGACTAGCGAAGAGCACAGATACGCAGTATTTT. Translation: CSVEDQSQGLAKSTDTQYF. The chain carries TRBV29-1 and TRBJ2-3; 10 nucleotides align to TRBD2. Germline CDR1 reads SQVTM; CDR2 reads ANQGSEA. CDR3 length: 19 residues. Germline trimming cut 0 bases from V and 0 bases from J; bases unmatched to any gene: 12.

In its sample, this clone was seen once. J is TRBJ2-1 and V is TRBV27; tentatively, D is TRBD1 (6 bases). Trimming shortened V by 3 bases and J by 7 bases, and 19 bases separated the two germline ends. This CDR3 spans 16 amino acids. Germline-derived CDR1 and CDR2 are MNHEY and SMNVEV (reference sequence). The CDR3 nucleotides are TGTGCCAGCAGTTTTCGGACAGCCTCATGGGATAATGAGCAGTTCTTC. Encoded protein: CASSFRTASWDNEQFF.

The chain uses TRBV18 and TRBJ2-5; 10 positions match TRBD1. Germline V lookup: CDR1 KGHSH, CDR2 LQKENI. The CDR3 is 16 residues long. With V trimmed by 2 bases and J by 4 bases, 7 bases remained unmatched. The CDR3 region is CASSPRTGGGGETQYF. CDR3 nucleotide sequence: TGTGCCAGCTCACCAAGGACAGGGGGAGGAGGAGAGACCCAGTACTTC.

J is TRBJ2-2 and V is TRBV4-3; 12 nucleotides line up with TRBD2. CDR1 is LGHNA, CDR2 YSLEER, per germline. This CDR3 region has 19 residues. V dropped 0 bases and J dropped 6; count of bases not matched to a gene: 11. The chain's CDR3 is CASSQERLAGGPKAGELFF. Written as DNA, the CDR3 is TGCGCCAGCAGCCAAGAACGGCTAGCGGGAGGGCCTAAGGCCGGGGAGCTGTTTTTT.

The chain links TRBV7-8 to TRBJ2-1; 9 nucleotides agree with TRBD1. With V trimmed by 4 bases and J by 7 bases, 5 bases remained unmatched. The CDR3 length is 14 residues. Per germline, CDR1 SGHVS and CDR2 FQNEAQ. The CDR3 region has the DNA TGTGCCAGCAGCTCTGGGACAGGGTATAATGAGCAGTTCTTC. It encodes CASSSGTGYNEQFF.

The CDR3 here is CASTQTVSEAFF. CDR3 coding DNA: TGTGCCAGCACTCAGACAGTGAGTGAAGCTTTCTTT. The V and J genes are TRBV28 and TRBJ1-1; D is perhaps TRBD1 (5 bases). Per the germline V gene, CDR1 is MDHEN and CDR2 is SYDVKM. The CDR3 runs to 12 residues. The V end was cut by 7 bases, the J end by 7 bases, with 13 bases between. The full variable domain, in which reference TRBV28 and TRBJ1-1 provide the parts outside the CDR3, is DVKVTQSSRYLVKRTGEKVFLECVQDMDHENMFWYRQDPGLGLRLIYFSYDVKMKEKGDIPEGYSVSREKKERFSLILESASTNQTSMYLCASTQTVSEAFFGQGTRLTVV.

This clone was observed a single time. The CDR3 protein is CASSVAPGQTYEQYF. For the CDR3, the DNA is TGTGCCAGCAGCGTAGCTCCGGGACAGACTTACGAGCAGTACTTC. The J gene is TRBJ2-7, the V gene TRBV9, with TRBD1 matching 7 bases. The CDR3 consists of 15 residues. V shed 0 bases, J shed 4 bases, and the junction held 7 bases outside the gene matches. From germline, CDR1 is SGDLS and CDR2 YYNGEE.

The rearrangement links TRBV6-6 to TRBJ2-7; D is undetermined. Trimming left V 5 bases short and J 3 bases short, with 11 bases between. Germline V gene sequence: CDR1 MNHNY, CDR2 SVGAGI (reference sequence). The CDR3 totals 13 residues. The CDR3 DNA sequence: TGTGCCAGCAGTCCCCCGGGTCTCTACGAGCAGTACTTC. Amino acids: CASSPPGLYEQYF.

The rearrangement joins TRBV18 to TRBJ1-1; tentatively, D is TRBD1 (6 bases). Trimming took off 5 bases at V and 2 bases at J, with 15 bases between the two ends. The CDR3 loop spans 15 amino acids. Per germline, CDR1 KGHSH and CDR2 LQKENI. CDR3 in amino acids: CASSGRQAPNTEAFF. CDR3 in DNA: TGTGCCAGCTCAGGACGACAGGCCCCAAACACTGAAGCTTTCTTT.

The V and J genes are TRBV14 and TRBJ2-2, with a weak D call TRBD1 (5 bases). Trimming took off 4 bases at V and 1 base at J, with 10 bases between the two ends. The CDR3 covers 15 residues. Germline-derived CDR1 and CDR2 are SGHDN and FVKESK. The CDR3 loop reads CASSRQRLNTGELFF. CDR3 DNA: TGTGCCAGCAGCCGACAGAGACTGAACACCGGGGAGCTGTTTTTT.

The V gene is TRBV7-6, the J gene TRBJ2-7; D call uncertain. The germline V gene has CDR1 SGHVS and CDR2 FNYEAQ. Trimming pared 1 base from V and 0 bases from J, leaving 10 bases between. The CDR3 length is 15 residues. CDR3: CASSLEAAPSYEQYF. Here the CDR3 DNA reads TGTGCCAGCAGCTTAGAGGCGGCGCCCTCCTACGAGCAGTACTTC.

The V gene is TRBV6-4, the J gene TRBJ2-1; possible D gene TRBD1, 6 bases. CDR1 and CDR2 (germline): MRHNA, SNTAGT. Trimming shortened V by 6 bases and J by 10 bases, and 16 bases separated the two germline ends. This CDR3 spans 13 amino acids. The CDR3 DNA reads TGTGCCAGCAGCCTCGGACAGATCACAGAGCAGTTCTTC. Amino acids: CASSLGQITEQFF.

The V and J genes are TRBV19 and TRBJ1-1; 10 positions match TRBD1. From germline, CDR1 is LNHDA and CDR2 SQIVND (reference sequence). The CDR3 spans 16 residues. With V trimmed by 7 bases and J by 4 bases, 12 bases remained unmatched. The CDR3 spells CASNPGDRGPSTEAFF. The CDR3 DNA reads TGTGCCAGTAACCCGGGAGACAGGGGGCCGAGCACTGAAGCTTTCTTT.

The J gene is TRBJ1-1, the V gene TRBV5-8, with TRBD1 as a possible D gene (6 bases). V was clipped by 2 bases and J by 7 bases, with 15 bases between them. The CDR3 runs to 14 residues. Germline CDR1 and CDR2: SGHTS and YDEGEE. The CDR3, as DNA: TGTGCCAGCAGCTTCGGCCCAAGGGGGATTGAAGCTTTCTTT. It codes for CASSFGPRGIEAFF. Full variable domain (remainder filled in from reference TRBV5-8 and TRBJ1-1): EAGVTQSPTHLIKTRGQQATLRCSPISGHTSVYWYQQALGLGLQFLLWYDEGEERNRGNFPPRFSGRQFPNYSSELNVNALELEDSALYLCASSFGPRGIEAFFGQGTRLTVV.

The chain joins TRBV4-1 to TRBJ2-2; D possibly corresponds to TRBD2 (6 bases). V dropped 1 base and J dropped 3 bases, with 21 bases sitting between them. The CDR3 is 19 residues long. CDR1 is MGHRA and CDR2 is YSYEKL in the germline V gene. CDR3 region: CASSQALWGVNSDTGELFF. The CDR3 region has the DNA TGCGCCAGCAGCCAAGCCCTTTGGGGGGTCAATAGCGACACCGGGGAGCTGTTTTTT.

This chain uses TRBV6-5 with TRBJ2-1; 11 nucleotides line up with TRBD1. The V gene end was trimmed by 7 bases and the J gene end by 7 bases; junction bases not matched to a gene: 6. The CDR3 totals 14 residues. CDR1 MNHEY and CDR2 SVGAGI come from the germline V gene. The CDR3 sequence: CASTGQGASNEQFF. CDR3 DNA: TGTGCCAGCACAGGACAGGGGGCGAGTAATGAGCAGTTCTTC.

The chain has TRBV7-9 and TRBJ1-3; 7 nucleotides agree with TRBD1. Germline V lookup: CDR1 SEHNR, CDR2 FQNEAQ (reference sequence). The trim removed 2 bases at V and 4 bases at J, leaving 5 bases unmatched. The CDR3 extends over 15 amino acids. The chain's CDR3 is CASSLKGAPGNTIYF. CDR3 coding DNA: TGTGCCAGCAGCTTAAAGGGGGCGCCGGGAAACACCATATATTTT.

This clone was observed a handful of times. This chain links TRBV28 with TRBJ1-6; a possible D gene is TRBD1 (5 bases). Trimming removed 7 bases from V and 9 bases from J, with 19 bases in between. CDR1 is MDHEN, CDR2 SYDVKM, per germline. The CDR3 is 15 amino acids. The CDR3, as DNA: TGTGCCAGCAAGCGCCCTCTCGGGGGAGGTTCACCCCTCCACTTT. It is translated as CASKRPLGGGSPLHF. The entire variable domain, with the rest obtained from reference TRBV28 and TRBJ1-6, is as follows: DVKVTQSSRYLVKRTGEKVFLECVQDMDHENMFWYRQDPGLGLRLIYFSYDVKMKEKGDIPEGYSVSREKKERFSLILESASTNQTSMYLCASKRPLGGGSPLHFGNGTRLTVT.

The V call is TRBV7-8, the J call TRBJ1-2; D is ambiguous. The V end lost 5 bases, the J end lost 6 bases, and 19 bases lay between the germline ends. Germline CDR1 SGHVS, CDR2 FQNEAQ. The CDR3 consists of 15 residues. The CDR3 DNA reads as TGTGCCAGCAGCCGCAGAGAGAGGCTAAAGGATGGCTACACCTTC. This sequence encodes CASSRRERLKDGYTF.

V and J are TRBV4-1 and TRBJ1-3; 7 positions agree with TRBD1. Germline V CDR1 and CDR2: MGHRA, YSYEKL. The V segment lost 4 bases and the J segment 2 bases; nucleotides outside the gene matches: 5. The CDR3 loop spans 15 amino acids. CDR3 residues: CASSPMGQTGNTIYF. The CDR3 DNA reads TGCGCCAGCAGCCCTATGGGACAGACTGGAAACACCATATATTTT.

V gene TRBV4-2 combines with J gene TRBJ2-5, with D possibly TRBD2 on 6 matching bases. The CDR3 has 16 amino acids. V was cut by 4 bases and J by 3 bases, with 18 bases left in between. CDR1 is LGHNA and CDR2 is YNFKEQ in the germline V gene. For the CDR3, the DNA is TGTGCCAGCAGCCGGAGCAGCGGGTCGGGGGAAGAGACCCAGTACTTC. Translated: CASSRSSGSGEETQYF.

The chain recombines TRBV10-3 with TRBJ2-3; a possible D gene is TRBD2 (7 bases). Germline V lookup: CDR1 ENHRY, CDR2 SYGVKD. The CDR3 runs to 16 residues. Trimming cost V 10 bases and J 5 bases, with 25 bases left between them. Here the CDR3 DNA reads TGTGCCACGTCTGTGTCGGAGGGGGGGGCCGGAGATACGCAGTATTTT. Its protein is CATSVSEGGAGDTQYF.

The chain has TRBV4-3 and TRBJ2-2; possibly TRBD2 for D (7 bases). The germline V gene encodes CDR1 LGHNA and CDR2 YSLEER. V was trimmed by 8 bases and J by 1 base, leaving 14 bases between them. CDR3 length: 15 amino acids. CDR3: CASSRGLENTGELFF. The CDR3, as DNA: TGCGCCAGCTCGCGGGGGCTAGAGAACACCGGGGAGCTGTTTTTT.